This TCR beta chain is from a study of T cell responses to AZD1222 COVID-19 vaccine. Whole-study results and caveats: A rise in Spike-specific TCR breadth and depth followed two AZD1222 doses. Repertoire sampling occurred only after the peak T cell response. Donors in the cohort were predominantly white British and more often female, and clonal diversity was possibly underestimated.

Trimming pared 5 bases from V and 5 bases from J, leaving 15 bases between. CDR1 MNHEY and CDR2 SMNVEV come from the germline V gene (reference sequence). The CDR3 covers 15 residues. This table comes from immunoSEQ multiplex PCR, and its TCRdb copy is limited to in-frame clones, with some not included. This table holds about 75,000 clones, 70% to 90% found once. For this clone: The target antigen is unknown.

The V call is TRBV27, the J call TRBJ2-2; a weak D match, TRBD2 (5 bases). Source: peripheral blood, taken 28 days after the second dose of the MenACWY control vaccine. This receptor was obtained from an adult who received the MenACWY meningococcal vaccine as a control. As DNA, the CDR3 is TGTGCCAGCAGTCCCCGGGGTCGCGGGACCGGGGAGCTGTTTTTT. Protein sequence: CASSPRGRGTGELFF.